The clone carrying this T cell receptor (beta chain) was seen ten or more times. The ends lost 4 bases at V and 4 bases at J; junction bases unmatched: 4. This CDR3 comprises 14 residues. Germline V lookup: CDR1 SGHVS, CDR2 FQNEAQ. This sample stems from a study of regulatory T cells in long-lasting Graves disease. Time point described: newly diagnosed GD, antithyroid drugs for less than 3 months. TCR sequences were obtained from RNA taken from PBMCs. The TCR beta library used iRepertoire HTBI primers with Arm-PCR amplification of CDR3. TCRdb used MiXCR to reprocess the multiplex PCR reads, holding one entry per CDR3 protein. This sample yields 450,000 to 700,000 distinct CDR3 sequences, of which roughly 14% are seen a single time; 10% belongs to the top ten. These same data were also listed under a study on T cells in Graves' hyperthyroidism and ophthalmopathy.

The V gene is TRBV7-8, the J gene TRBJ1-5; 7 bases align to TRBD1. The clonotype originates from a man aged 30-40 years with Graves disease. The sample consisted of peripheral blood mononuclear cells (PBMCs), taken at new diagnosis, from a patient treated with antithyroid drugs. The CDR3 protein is CASSSGQRNQPQHF. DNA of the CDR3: TGTGCCAGCAGCTCGGGACAGCGTAATCAGCCCCAGCATTTT. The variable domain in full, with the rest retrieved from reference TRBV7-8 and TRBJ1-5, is GAGVSQSPRYKVAKRGQDVALRCDPISGHVSLFWYQQALGQGPEFLTYFQNEAQLDKSGLPSDRFFAERPEGSVSTLKIQRTQQEDSAVYLCASSSGQRNQPQHFGDGTRLSIL.